This T cell receptor (beta chain) was sequenced for a study of T cells after somatic rescue of genetic block. The ends were cut back, 4 bases at V and 3 bases at J, with 10 bases in the middle. The CDR3 spans 14 residues. In germline, CDR1 is SNHLY, CDR2 FYNNEI. Here immunoSEQ multiplex PCR was the method, and the copy in TCRdb shows in-frame clones only, minus some. The sample shows around 50,000 clones, 96% of them seen only once. The J gene is TRBJ2-4, the V gene TRBV2, with D possibly TRBD1 on 7 matching bases. The source of this sequence is a child under two years old. Input material: peripheral blood mononuclear cells (PBMCs). Written as DNA, the CDR3 is TGTGCCAGCAGTGGCAGGGGGGTCAAAAACATTCAGTACTTC. Protein: CASSGRGVKNIQYF.